This T cell receptor beta chain derives from a study of Graves' ophthalmopathy and Graves' hyperthyroidism. Amplified material comprised TCR beta CDR3 regions derived from RNA transcripts. HTBI-primed first-round RT-PCR preceded second-round multiplex PCR. TCRdb fed the multiplex PCR reads into MiXCR, producing one record per CDR3 protein. The sample holds hundreds of thousands of distinct CDR3 sequences; around 40% are singletons and the top ten take about 40%. The CDR3 consists of 15 residues. V gave up 10 bases and J gave up 7 bases; unmatched junction bases: 13. CDR1 is ENHRY, CDR2 SYGVKD, per germline.

The chain has TRBV10-3 and TRBJ1-2, with 12 nucleotides matching TRBD1. Material: peripheral blood. The receptor comes from an adult man with Graves' ophthalmopathy. Here the CDR3 reads CASRYSGTGGFGYTF. The CDR3 DNA reads TGTGCCAGCAGATACTCCGGGACAGGGGGCTTTGGCTACACCTTC.